This T cell receptor beta chain is from a study of blood T cell repertoires in COVID-19. Germline CDR1 and CDR2: ENHRY and SYGVKD. V trimming: 0 bases; J trimming: 8 bases; junction bases outside the gene matches: 5. The CDR3 runs to 16 residues. Only in-frame clones appear in the TCRdb table, and some are missing; sequencing was by immunoSEQ multiplex PCR. The table has roughly 140,000 clones, approximately 84% seen once; the top ten hold 5% to 7.5%. V is TRBV10-3 and J is TRBJ2-3; 13 positions match TRBD2. The source is a human donor in a cohort sampled during active COVID-19. Source material: peripheral blood. The CDR3 region has the DNA TGTGCCATCAGTGAGTCTGGGACTAGCGGGGAGGGTACGCAGTATTTT. Its protein product is CAISESGTSGEGTQYF.